This T cell receptor (beta chain) was sequenced for a study of OX40 agonist ivuxolimab in advanced cancers. Study-level background: The costimulatory receptor OX40 (CD134) was targeted by ivuxolimab, a fully human IgG2 agonistic monoclonal antibody. Intravenous ivuxolimab was administered to patients every 2 weeks at six dose levels: 0.01, 0.1, 0.3, 1.5, 3 and 10 mg/kg. Among the roughly 52 dose-escalation patients, about 20 had hepatocellular carcinoma, 15 or so melanoma, 9 renal cell carcinoma and 9 head and neck cancer. In the dose-escalation cohort, approximately 82% of patients were male, and the mean age was 60 years with a range of roughly 20 to 85. Patients were allowed to have had prior anti-PD-1, anti-PD-L1 or anti-CTLA-4 therapy, and approximately 37% of the dose-escalation patients had been treated with checkpoint inhibitors. Three dose-escalation patients achieved partial responses, one with hepatocellular carcinoma and two with cutaneous melanoma. Peripheral TCRbeta sequencing aimed to test whether ivuxolimab altered TCR sequence diversity and caused clonal T-cell expansion. The monotherapy dose-escalation portion (N = 52 patients) of the phase I ivuxolimab trial is reported in the paper.

The paper as a whole reports these results and caveats: Low levels of normalized T-cell clonal expansion were also seen in some patients who did not respond. After ivuxolimab, more expanded clones were found on average in CD8+ T cells than in CD4+ T cells. At doses from 0.1 to 3.0 mg/kg, clonal expansion was seen in both CD4+ and CD8+ blood T cells between baseline and week 6. Partial responders in the 0.1-3.0 mg/kg groups had among the lowest normalized peripheral clonal expansion, especially among CD8+ T cells. Which antigens the clonally expanded peripheral T cells were specific for was not determined.

Including the terminal cysteine and phenylalanine, the CDR3 comprises 17 residues. Left in the record is the CDR3 DNA by itself, 51 bases read in frame from the first base. The germline V gene yields SGHRS for CDR1 and YFSETQ for CDR2. V has 2 bases trimmed and J has 7 bases trimmed; junction bases matching no gene number 18. The trial excluded patients who had a history of autoimmune disease or were on systemic immunosuppression. In every dose cohort, peripheral blood was drawn for TCR sequencing at baseline, cycle 4 day 1, and cycle 7 day 1. Samples were obtained from an open-label, multicenter, first-in-human phase I dose-escalation trial of ivuxolimab. Adults with locally advanced or metastatic melanoma, renal cell, hepatocellular, or head and neck squamous cell carcinoma were enrolled in the trial. Before TCR sequencing, CD4+ T cells and CD8+ T cells were sorted from peripheral blood as separate populations.

A note on this clone: It has no known antigen specificity. Within one base of it there is no much larger clone, and no base qualities were kept.

To sequence the TCRbeta CDR3 region, genomic DNA was isolated from the sorted cells. The immunoSEQ Assay was used for sequencing of TCRbeta CDR3 regions. In TCRdb, the immuneACCESS table is reduced to in-frame sequences with V and J assigned. These tables do not hold every clone; where another copy was compared, an unresolved V gene accounts for under half, and the others remain unexplained. This sample is represented by some 59,000 clones; 87% of them were singletons. The ten largest clones add up to 16% of the sample. The sample here was CD4+ or CD8+ T cells sorted from blood, taken in a trial of the OX40 agonist ivuxolimab. This receptor was identified in an adult with an advanced solid tumor such as melanoma, head and neck, liver or kidney cancer. Rearrangement joined TRBV5-1 to TRBJ2-7; the central 7 bases match TRBD2. This receptor carries the CDR3 CASSFVTGGGSRGEQYF. The DNA reads as follows: TGCGCCAGCAGCTTTGTGACGGGTGGCGGGAGTAGGGGAGAGCAGTACTTC.